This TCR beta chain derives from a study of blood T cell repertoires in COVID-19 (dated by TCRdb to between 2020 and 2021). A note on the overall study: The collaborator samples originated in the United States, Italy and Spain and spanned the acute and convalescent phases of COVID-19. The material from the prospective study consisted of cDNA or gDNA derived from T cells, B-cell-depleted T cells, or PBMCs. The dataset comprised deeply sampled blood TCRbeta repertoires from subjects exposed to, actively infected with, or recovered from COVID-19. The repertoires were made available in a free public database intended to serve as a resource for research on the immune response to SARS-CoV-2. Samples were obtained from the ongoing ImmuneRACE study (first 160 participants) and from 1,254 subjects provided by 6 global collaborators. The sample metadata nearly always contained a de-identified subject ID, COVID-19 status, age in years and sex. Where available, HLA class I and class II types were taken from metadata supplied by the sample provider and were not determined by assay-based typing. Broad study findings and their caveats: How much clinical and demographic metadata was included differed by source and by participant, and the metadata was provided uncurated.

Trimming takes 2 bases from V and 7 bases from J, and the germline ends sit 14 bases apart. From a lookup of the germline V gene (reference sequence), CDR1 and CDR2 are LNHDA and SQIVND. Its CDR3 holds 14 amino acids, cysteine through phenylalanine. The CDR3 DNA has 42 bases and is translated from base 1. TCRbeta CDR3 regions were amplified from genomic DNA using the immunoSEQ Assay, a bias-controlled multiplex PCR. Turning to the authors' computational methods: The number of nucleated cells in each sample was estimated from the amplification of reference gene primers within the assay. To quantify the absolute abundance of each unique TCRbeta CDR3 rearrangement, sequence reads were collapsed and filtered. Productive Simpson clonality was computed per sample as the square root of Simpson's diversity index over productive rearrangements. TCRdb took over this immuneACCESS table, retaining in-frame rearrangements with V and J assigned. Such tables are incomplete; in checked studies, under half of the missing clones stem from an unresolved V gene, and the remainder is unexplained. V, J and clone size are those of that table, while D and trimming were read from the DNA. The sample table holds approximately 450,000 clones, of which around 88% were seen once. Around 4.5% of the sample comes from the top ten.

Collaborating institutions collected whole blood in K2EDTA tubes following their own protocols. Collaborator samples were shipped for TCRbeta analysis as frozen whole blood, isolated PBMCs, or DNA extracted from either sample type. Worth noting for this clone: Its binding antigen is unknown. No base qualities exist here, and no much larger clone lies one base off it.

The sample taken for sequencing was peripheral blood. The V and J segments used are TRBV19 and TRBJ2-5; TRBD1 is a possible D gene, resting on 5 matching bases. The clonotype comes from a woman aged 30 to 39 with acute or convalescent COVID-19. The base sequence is TGTGCCAGTAGTATATTGGACAACTCGGGGACCCAGTACTTC. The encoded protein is CASSILDNSGTQYF.